This entry describes one T cell receptor beta chain. This record comes from a study of blood T cells in healthy people across ages. Through a sample-barcoded 5' primer and a J-beta primer mix, a second PCR was run for roughly 6 to 11 cycles. MiXCR, run by TCRdb on the 5' RACE reads, gives a single entry per CDR3 protein. The top ten hold 20% to 25% of the sample, which has around 940,000 distinct CDR3 sequences, roughly half seen once. The CDR3 covers 15 residues. V was cut by 8 bases and J by 1 base, with 15 bases left in between. The germline gives CDR1 MNHEY, CDR2 SMNVEV (reference sequence). The rearrangement joins TRBV27 to TRBJ2-4, with D possibly matching TRBD2 (5 bases). The sequence was obtained from a woman aged 55-69 years in good health. The specimen was blood. As DNA, the CDR3 is TGTGCCAGCGGACCGCTAGGACTGGCCAAAAACATTCAGTACTTC. This encodes CASGPLGLAKNIQYF.